This T cell receptor (beta chain) is from a study of blood T cells in healthy people across ages. Then a second PCR, running about 6 to 12 cycles, was carried out with a sample-barcoded 5' primer and a J-beta primer mix. Each CDR3 protein gets one entry after TCRdb re-called the 5' RACE reads with MiXCR. The sample has about 1,500,000 distinct CDR3 sequences; about 30% are singletons. Whole-study findings and limits: In the absence of known donor CMV status, changes in expanded clonotypes were possibly confounded. Age showed a roughly linear inverse relationship with TCR beta diversity per million T cells.

The CDR3 is 14 amino acids. With 4 bases clipped from V and 9 bases from J, the junction kept 8 bases outside the gene matches. A few counts support this clonotype. No antigen is known for it. The donors, aged roughly 6 to 90, were healthy Caucasians from Russia. The source of this sequence is a woman under 40 in good health. The V gene is TRBV12-3 or TRBV12-4, the J gene TRBJ2-1; TRBD2 aligns across 8 bases. Sequences were obtained from blood. The CDR3 coding sequence is TGTGCCAGCAGTTCTACGGGACTAGGCGCTGAGCAGTTCTTC. It specifies CASSSTGLGAEQFF.